Listed here are 2 T cell receptor beta chains from one sample, sequenced in a study of T cells in Graves' hyperthyroidism and ophthalmopathy (dated by TCRdb to about 2019). Libraries were constructed by multiplex PCR. Sequenced on an Illumina HiSeq 2000. TCR beta CDR3 regions were amplified from RNA transcripts. For the first round of RT-PCR on the TCR CDR3, the HTBI primer set was used together with the Qiagen OneStep RT-PCR kit. Using fastp at Q25 and MiXCR, TCRdb reprocessed the public reads and kept productive beta chains. CDR3 protein duplicates are merged, each entry listing the most common genes and DNA. Within this sample are roughly 720,000 distinct CDR3 sequences, with 15% to 20% of them counted one time only. 15% to 17% of the sample lies in the top ten. Sequenced input: blood. Receptors were obtained from a man in his forties or fifties with Graves' hyperthyroidism.

V and J are TRBV6-1 and TRBJ1-6, with TRBD1 identical over 8 bases. The length of the CDR3 is 14 residues. Germline-derived CDR1 and CDR2 are MNHNS and SASEGT. Trimming removed 6 bases from V and 6 bases from J; junction bases left unmatched: 4. Written as DNA, the CDR3 is TGTGCCAGCAGCAGGGGACAGGCTAATTCACCCCTCCACTTT. The encoded protein is CASSRGQANSPLHF.

This clonotype was detected ten times or more. This rearrangement joins TRBV7-2 to TRBJ2-1; possibly TRBD1 for D (5 bases). Trimming pared 5 bases from V and 8 bases from J, leaving 10 bases between. The CDR3 is 12 amino acids. Per germline, CDR1 SGHTA and CDR2 FQGNSA. The CDR3 nucleotides read TGTGCCAGCAGCCAGCAGGGTTATGAGCAGTTCTTC. Translating it yields CASSQQGYEQFF.